The clone carrying this T cell receptor (beta chain) was seen more than once but under ten times. Antigen: not known. The sample originates from a study of beta chain features in type 1 diabetes. Looking at the study overall: There was similarity between patients and healthy donors in age, gender and cell yields. Study-wide results and limits: Shortening that was moderate but significant affected the TCRB CDR3s of Type 1 diabetes patients in all four CD4+ subsets.

All of the isolated RNA was reverse transcribed, so expressed TCRB transcripts were sequenced. The table came from immunoSEQ multiplex PCR; TCRdb's copy has only in-frame clones and leaves some out. The table has a few hundred thousand clones, approximately 12% seen once. Germline values: CDR1 SGHTA, CDR2 FQGNSA. V gave up 5 bases and J gave up 1 base, with 13 bases separating them. The CDR3 runs 15 residues. This sequence was found in a woman younger than 30 with type 1 diabetes. The sequenced material came from naive CD4+ T cells from blood. This sequence joins TRBV7-2 and TRBJ2-3, with a tentative D call TRBD2 (6 bases). The CDR3 nucleotides read TGTGCCAGCAGCCCGCGGAGGGCCGGCACAGATACGCAGTATTTT. It translates to CASSPRRAGTDTQYF. Based on the CDR3 plus reference TRBV7-2 and TRBJ2-3, the full variable domain is GAGVSQSPSNKVTEKGKDVELRCDPISGHTALYWYRQSLGQGLEFLIYFQGNSAPDKSGLPSDRFSAERTGGSVSTLTIQRTQQEDSAVYLCASSPRRAGTDTQYFGPGTRLTVL.